These T cell receptor beta chains were read from a single sample in a study of tumor and adjacent non-tumor tissue in lung cancer. TCRdb called the multiplex PCR reads again in MiXCR, with one record for every CDR3 protein. Of approximately 120,000 distinct CDR3 sequences listed, 50% to 70% are singletons. The specimen sequenced was distant non-tumor lung tissue. The origin of the receptors is a man in his 60s with non-small cell lung cancer. CDR3s include the opening cysteine and the closing phenylalanine or tryptophan. A D gene is named only where the DNA matches it firmly. Part of the rows lack a size; the others show once, few, many or a class for expanded clones.

D	V	size	J	CDR3	DNA
.	TRBV28	.	TRBJ1-5	CASVSGALSNQPQHF	TGTGCCAGCGTGTCTGGGGCTTTGAGCAATCAGCCCCAGCATTTT
.	TRBV6-1	.	TRBJ1-5	CVSSDGGYQPQHF	TGTGTCAGCAGCGACGGGGGGTATCAGCCCCAGCATTTT
.	TRBV13	.	TRBJ2-7	CVSSSSAGQNSYEQYF	TGCGTCAGCAGCAGCTCGGCGGGACAAAACTCCTACGAGCAGTACTTC
.	TRBV20-1	.	TRBJ1-5	CSARGTWNNQPQHF	TGCAGTGCTAGGGGGACATGGAACAATCAACCCCAGCATTTT
TRBD2	TRBV12-3/TRBV12-4	few	TRBJ2-1	CASSFGREGLPCNEQFF	TGTGCCAGCAGTTTCGGGCGGGAGGGCCTTCCCTGCAATGAGCAGTTCTTC
.	TRBV11-2	few	TRBJ2-5	CASSLEPGMGLEETQHF	TGTGCCAGCAGCTTAGAGCCGGGTATGGGGTTAGAAGAGACCCAACATTTC
.	TRBV12-3/TRBV12-4	.	TRBJ2-3	CASSPNSGKMNTQYF	TGTGCCAGCAGCCCCAACAGTGGCAAGATGAATACGCAGTATTTT
.	TRBV12-3/TRBV12-4	.	TRBJ2-1	CAGSFRIYNEHFF	TGTGCCGGCAGTTTCCGGATCTACAATGAGCATTTCTTC
.	TRBV6-6	.	TRBJ1-5	CASTYGDGDQPQHF	TGTGCCAGTACCTATGGTGATGGCGATCAGCCCCAGCATTTT
TRBD2	TRBV6-5	.	TRBJ2-1	CASREAGNSYNEQFF	TGTGCTAGCAGAGAAGCGGGAAACAGTTACAATGAGCAGTTCTTC
.	TRBV6-5	many	TRBJ1-2	CASSYGDGLNYGYTF	TGTGCCAGCAGTTACGGGGACGGTCTGAACTATGGCTACACCTTC
TRBD1	TRBV6-1	.	TRBJ1-2	CASTRDRSTLNYGYTF	TGTGCCAGCACCAGGGACAGGAGTACCCTCAACTATGGCTACACGTTC
.	TRBV12-3/TRBV12-4	many	TRBJ2-7	CASSLAQVEPTTSEQYF	TGTGCCAGCAGTTTAGCGCAAGTCGAACCGACGACTAGCGAGCAGTACTTC
.	TRBV7-9	once	TRBJ1-1	CASSLDLNRNIEAFF	TGTGCCAGCAGCTTAGATTTGAATCGGAACATTGAAGCTTTCTTT
.	TRBV20-1	.	TRBJ2-5	CSAVTRALETQYF	TGCAGTGCTGTGACTAGAGCGTTGGAGACCCAGTACTTC
TRBD2	TRBV6-2/TRBV6-3	.	TRBJ2-7	CASSYDYASGSPYGQYF	TGTGCCAGCAGTTACGATTATGCGAGCGGGAGTCCCTACGGGCAGTACTTC
.	TRBV12-3/TRBV12-4	many	TRBJ1-2	CASSPGGTNYGYTF	TGTGCCAGCAGTCCGGGGGGAACGAACTATGGCTACACCTTC
.	TRBV12-3/TRBV12-4	.	TRBJ2-3	CASRRGGTDTQYF	TGTGCCAGCAGAAGGGGGGGCACAGATACGCAGTATTTT
.	TRBV6-6	many	TRBJ1-4	CASSYRDGLFEKLFF	TGTGCCAGCAGTTACAGGGACGGCCTGTTTGAAAAACTGTTTTTT
TRBD2	TRBV20-1	.	TRBJ2-7	CSARSALGLAGWAEHYF	TGCAGTGCTAGGAGCGCTTTAGGGCTAGCGGGATGGGCCGAGCATTACTTC
.	TRBV11-3	.	TRBJ2-1	CASRRSTTPTEQFF	TGTGCTAGCAGACGGAGTACTACGCCTACTGAGCAGTTCTTC
TRBD1	TRBV5-1	.	TRBJ2-5	CASSSQTGVQTQYF	TGCGCCAGCAGCTCCCAGACAGGGGTGCAGACCCAGTACTTC